The 19 T cell receptor beta chains reported below all come from one sample, sequenced in a study of blood T cell repertoires in COVID-19. The method was immunoSEQ multiplex PCR; TCRdb's version includes in-frame clones alone and lacks a portion of them. The sample has some 87,000 clones, approximately 84% seen once. Material for sequencing was peripheral blood. These receptor sequences come from an older man with active or convalescent COVID-19.

The DNA of the CDR3 is TGTGCCAGCAGTTCTCCACAACTAGCGGGGGGTAGCAATGAGCAGTTCTTC. It encodes CASSSPQLAGGSNEQFF. The chain joins TRBV28 to TRBJ2-1, with 12 bases matching TRBD2. This CDR3 has 17 residues. Germline V gives CDR1 MDHEN, CDR2 SYDVKM. V was clipped by 4 bases and J by 6 bases; unmatched bases: 10.

This sequence joins TRBV3-1 (or the pseudogene TRBV3-2) and TRBJ1-1, with 12 bases matching TRBD1. This CDR3 region has 16 residues. The ends lost 3 bases at V and 5 bases at J; junction bases unmatched: 7. The germline V gene has CDR1 LGHDT and CDR2 YNNKEL (reference sequence). The CDR3 loop is CASSHPGQGAKTEAFF. CDR3 bases: TGTGCCAGCAGCCACCCGGGACAGGGGGCTAAGACTGAAGCTTTCTTT.

The V gene is TRBV6-6, the J gene TRBJ2-4; D may be TRBD1 (5 bases). The CDR3 length is 17 residues. In germline, CDR1 is MNHNY, CDR2 SVGAGI (reference sequence). Trimming stripped 5 bases from V and 0 bases from J, with 17 bases between. The chain's CDR3 is CASSRMTEVLAKNIQYF. The CDR3 DNA reads as TGTGCCAGCAGTCGAATGACAGAAGTACTAGCCAAAAACATTCAGTACTTC.

The count of this clone is one. The chain combines TRBV10-3 with TRBJ1-5; 7 bases fit TRBD1. V lost 2 bases and J lost 7; bases outside the gene matches: 5. Looked up from germline, CDR1 is ENHRY and CDR2 is SYGVKD. This CDR3 has 14 residues. CDR3 DNA sequence: TGTGCCATCAGTGAGACAGGGGCGATCCAGCCCCAGCATTTT. Translation: CAISETGAIQPQHF.

The count of this clone is one. V usage is TRBV4-3 and J usage is TRBJ2-3; a weak D match, TRBD1 (6 bases). Germline-derived CDR1 and CDR2 are LGHNA and YSLEER. The ends were cut back, 4 bases at V and 7 bases at J, with 18 bases in the middle. CDR3 size: 15 residues. DNA for the CDR3: TGCGCCAGCAGCCCACAATACGTGGGGGCCAATACGCAGTATTTT. Residues: CASSPQYVGANTQYF.

The chain carries TRBV5-1 and TRBJ2-7; a possible D gene is TRBD2 (6 bases). CDR1 and CDR2 from the germline V gene are SGHRS and YFSETQ. The CDR3 covers 14 residues. Trimming took 4 bases from V and 5 from J, leaving 16 bases between them. In DNA form, the CDR3 reads TGCGCCAGCAGCCTCGGGACTGGAAAAGACGAGCAGTACTTC. Translating gives CASSLGTGKDEQYF.

This clone was counted at least ten times. The chain carries TRBV5-1 and TRBJ1-2, with unresolved D. Germline loops: CDR1 SGHRS, CDR2 YFSETQ. The CDR3 is 13 residues long. V lost 4 bases to trimming and J lost 4 bases, with 11 bases between them. The CDR3 sequence: CASSEGIVYGYTF. The CDR3 DNA is TGCGCCAGCAGCGAGGGAATCGTCTATGGCTACACCTTC.

This clone turned up a few times. This sequence joins TRBV11-2 and TRBJ1-1; D is possibly TRBD1 (5 bases). This CDR3 comprises 12 residues. V lost 8 bases and J 5 bases, leaving 12 bases between the germline ends. CDR1 and CDR2 (germline): SGHAT, FQNNGV. The CDR3 is CASGRDITEAFF. The CDR3 nucleotides read TGTGCCAGCGGCAGGGATATTACTGAAGCTTTCTTT.

The chain recombines TRBV6-2 or TRBV6-3 with TRBJ2-3, with D perhaps TRBD1 (6 bases). There are 14 residues in the CDR3. V lost 5 bases to trimming and J lost 6 bases, with 15 bases between them. CDR1 and CDR2 from the germline V gene are MNHEY and SVGEGT. The CDR3 region has the DNA TGTGCCAGCAGTGACGGCCCTGGGGGCGATACGCAGTATTTT. Its translation: CASSDGPGGDTQYF.

This clone was seen more than once but under ten times. The chain is built from TRBV5-6 and TRBJ1-4, with D unclear. The V gene lost 2 bases and the J gene lost 1 base, with 12 bases spanning the gap. Germline values: CDR1 SGHDT, CDR2 YYEEEE. The CDR3 is 16 residues long. The CDR3 coding sequence is TGTGCCAGCAGCTTCTTTCGGTCAGGAACTAATGAAAAACTGTTTTTT. Amino acids: CASSFFRSGTNEKLFF.

This clone was observed a single time. The chain recombines TRBV11-2 with TRBJ1-1, with a possible D match to TRBD1 (6 bases). Germline CDR1 and CDR2: SGHAT and FQNNGV. CDR3 length equals 14 residues. Trimming stripped 5 bases from V and 6 bases from J, with 16 bases between. The CDR3 is CASSQQGRASEAFF. DNA for the CDR3: TGTGCCAGCAGCCAACAGGGAAGAGCCTCTGAAGCTTTCTTT.

The rearrangement uses TRBV5-1 and TRBJ2-3, with D possibly matching TRBD2 (5 bases). The CDR3 loop spans 13 amino acids. The ends were cut back, 0 bases at V and 8 bases at J, with 10 bases in the middle. CDR1 and CDR2 from the germline V gene are SGHRS and YFSETQ. Written as DNA, the CDR3 is TGCGCCAGCAGCTTGGAGCGGATGGGTACGCAGTATTTT. Its translation is CASSLERMGTQYF.

This clone was observed a handful of times. The chain couples TRBV28 to TRBJ1-4; perhaps TRBD1 as D (6 bases). CDR1 is MDHEN, CDR2 SYDVKM, per germline. The CDR3 runs to 14 residues. V was trimmed by 6 bases and J by 5 bases, leaving 13 bases between them. The CDR3 region has the DNA TGTGCCAGCAGACAGACAGGTACCAATGAAAAACTGTTTTTT. This translates into CASRQTGTNEKLFF.

The CDR3: CASSLQGDQPQHF. The CDR3 DNA sequence: TGTGCCAGTAGTCTTCAGGGTGATCAGCCCCAGCATTTT. The chain joins TRBV19 to TRBJ1-5, with D perhaps TRBD1 (5 bases). CDR3 length equals 13 residues. CDR1 and CDR2 from the germline V gene are LNHDA and SQIVND (reference sequence). The V end lost 5 bases, the J end lost 5 bases, and 10 bases lay between the germline ends.

The chain carries TRBV28 and TRBJ2-4; D not certain. The CDR3 is 16 amino acids. Trimming shortened V by 3 bases and J by 1 base, and 13 bases separated the two germline ends. Germline V gene data show CDR1 as MDHEN and CDR2 as SYDVKM. CDR3 DNA sequence: TGTGCCAGCAGTTTGATGGGCCAGTGGGCCAAAAACATTCAGTACTTC. As protein: CASSLMGQWAKNIQYF.

This chain uses TRBV7-2 with TRBJ2-1; TRBD1 is a possible D gene (5 bases). This CDR3 comprises 14 residues. Germline V lookup: CDR1 SGHTA, CDR2 FQGNSA. Trimming stripped 3 bases from V and 3 bases from J, with 9 bases between. This chain's CDR3 is CASSFDSLYNEQFF. In nucleotides, the CDR3 is TGTGCCAGCAGCTTTGACAGTCTCTACAATGAGCAGTTCTTC.

V usage is TRBV30 and J usage is TRBJ1-3; 7 bases map to TRBD1. CDR1 GTSNPN and CDR2 SVGIG come from the germline V gene (reference sequence). V trimming: 4 bases; J trimming: 2 bases; junction bases outside the gene matches: 11. The CDR3 contains 16 residues. This CDR3 is CAWIRQGDIPGNTIYF. In nucleotides, the CDR3 is TGTGCCTGGATCCGACAGGGAGACATCCCTGGAAACACCATATATTTT.

This clone came up once. It differs at one base from a far larger clone, so likely a read error. This chain uses TRBV5-6 with TRBJ1-1; D gene unclear. Deletions cut 0 bases from V and 0 bases from J, with 6 bases between. Germline lookup yields CDR1 SGHDT and CDR2 YYEEEE. The CDR3 has 14 residues. CDR3 DNA sequence: TGTGCCAGCAGCTTGGGAGGGCTGAACACTGAAGCTTTCTTT. Its protein is CASSLGGLNTEAFF.

The rearrangement joins TRBV9 to TRBJ1-4; D gene uncertain. The CDR3 consists of 14 residues. Germline CDR1 SGDLS, CDR2 YYNGEE. V gave up 0 bases and J gave up 4 bases, with 7 bases separating them. The chain's CDR3 is CASSVGLHNEKLFF. The CDR3 DNA sequence: TGTGCCAGCAGCGTAGGGCTGCATAATGAAAAACTGTTTTTT.